The sample holds a few counts of the clone carrying this T cell receptor (beta chain). The antigen remains unidentified. V was clipped by 7 bases and J by 0 bases; unmatched bases: 13. This CDR3 has 18 residues. CDR1 is SNHLY and CDR2 is FYNNEI in the germline V gene. The source of the sample is a study of immune cell composition in non-small cell lung cancer. Using immunoSEQ multiplex PCR, the repertoire was profiled, and TCRdb retains in-frame clones only, with some absent. The sample carries roughly 3,700 clones, around 68% recorded once. Study-level results: Lung adenocarcinomas had lower top 10 clone scores and clonality than squamous tumours.

The origin of this receptor is a human donor with non-small cell lung cancer. The sequencing sample was made of lung tumor tissue. V is TRBV2 and J is TRBJ2-7; 12 positions agree with TRBD2. The DNA of the CDR3 is TGTGCCAGCAACCTCCCGACTAGCGGGAGCCAAAGCTCCTACGAGCAGTACTTC. Translated: CASNLPTSGSQSSYEQYF.